The 2 T cell receptor beta chains reported below all come from one sample, sequenced in a study of T cells in Graves' hyperthyroidism and ophthalmopathy. TCR beta CDR3 sequences were amplified from RNA transcripts. TCR CDR3 regions were first amplified by RT-PCR with HTBI primers. TCRdb ran MiXCR on the multiplex PCR reads and lists one entry per CDR3 protein. The sample records 800,000 or so distinct CDR3 sequences, 35% to 45% being singletons. The sequenced sample was blood. The receptor source for this set is a man aged 18 to 30 with Graves' hyperthyroidism.

This sequence joins TRBV29-1 and TRBJ2-1; no definite D call. The V end was cut by 3 bases, the J end by 0 bases, with 9 bases between. The germline CDR1 and CDR2 sequences are SQVTM and ANQGSEA. CDR3 length equals 14 residues. CDR3 in DNA: TGCAGCGTTGATGACACCATCTCCTACAATGAGCAGTTCTTC. Amino acids: CSVDDTISYNEQFF.

This clonotype was observed at least ten times. The rearrangement joins TRBV7-2 to TRBJ2-5; D gene ambiguous. Germline V CDR1 and CDR2: SGHTA, FQGNSA. Trimming cost V 5 bases and J 5 bases, with 12 bases left between them. The CDR3 is 13 residues long. DNA of the CDR3: TGTGCCAGCAGCCGGTCATGGGCGGAGACCCAGTACTTC. Residues: CASSRSWAETQYF.